This T cell receptor (beta chain) was captured by sequencing in a study of OX40 agonist ivuxolimab in advanced cancers. Data came from immunoSEQ multiplex PCR; TCRdb stores just in-frame clones and leaves some out. This table holds approximately 65,000 clones, around 86% found once. Germline CDR1 is SGHNT and CDR2 is YYREEE (reference sequence). The CDR3 spans 14 residues. V shed 6 bases and J 3 bases; nucleotides not matched to a gene: 4. This clonotype was sampled from an adult with an advanced solid tumor such as melanoma, head and neck, liver or kidney cancer. Here the sequenced sample was CD4+ or CD8+ T cells sorted from blood, taken in a trial of the OX40 agonist ivuxolimab. The V call is TRBV5-4, the J call TRBJ2-3; TRBD1 aligns across 10 bases. CDR3 in amino acids: CASTRTGGTDTQYF. The CDR3 DNA reads TGTGCCAGCACCAGGACAGGGGGTACAGATACGCAGTATTTT.